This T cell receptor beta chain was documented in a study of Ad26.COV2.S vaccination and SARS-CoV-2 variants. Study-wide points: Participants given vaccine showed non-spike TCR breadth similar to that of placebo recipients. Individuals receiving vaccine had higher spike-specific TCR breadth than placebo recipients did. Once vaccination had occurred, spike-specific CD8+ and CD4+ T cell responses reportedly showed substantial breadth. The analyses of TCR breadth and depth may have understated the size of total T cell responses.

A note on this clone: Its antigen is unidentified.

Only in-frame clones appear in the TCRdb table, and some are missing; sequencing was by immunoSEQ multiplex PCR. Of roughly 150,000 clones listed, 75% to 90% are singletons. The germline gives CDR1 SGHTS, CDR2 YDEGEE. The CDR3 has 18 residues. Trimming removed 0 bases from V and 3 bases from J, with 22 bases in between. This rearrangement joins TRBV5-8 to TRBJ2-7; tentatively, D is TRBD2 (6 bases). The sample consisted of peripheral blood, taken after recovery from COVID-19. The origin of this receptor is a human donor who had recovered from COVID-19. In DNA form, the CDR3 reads TGTGCCAGCAGCTTGGCCCCCCGGAGGGAGCGCGCCTACTACGAGCAGTACTTC. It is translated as CASSLAPRRERAYYEQYF.